Below are 21 T cell receptor beta chains sequenced from a single sample in a study of blood T cell repertoires in COVID-19 (dated by TCRdb to 2019 to 2021). The protocol used for the library was the immunoSEQ multiplex PCR assay. TCRdb retrieved this table from immuneACCESS and kept in-frame rearrangements only. Not all clones are present; in checked studies, unresolved V genes account for under half, and no reason is known for the remainder. The table for this sample lists 350,000 to 450,000 clones; 86% of them were counted only once. Together, the top ten hold around 7.4% of the sample. Input material: peripheral blood. These receptor sequences come from a woman aged 55-69 years with COVID-19, enrolled during active disease.

The gene calls are TRBV3-1 (or the pseudogene TRBV3-2) and TRBJ1-2, with 7 bases identical to TRBD1. The CDR3 is 15 amino acids. Germline V gene lookup returns CDR1 LGHDT and CDR2 YNNKEL (reference sequence). The junction had 7 bases not matched to a gene; V was cut back by 0 bases and J by 6 bases. CDR3 in DNA: TGTGCCAGCAGCCAAGACGTAGGGGGCGTACATGGCTACACCTTC. The encoded protein is CASSQDVGGVHGYTF.

This clone appeared a few times. The rearrangement links TRBV7-9 to TRBJ1-5; 8 nucleotides align to TRBD1. Germline values: CDR1 SEHNR, CDR2 FQNEAQ (reference sequence). The trim removed 5 bases at V and 6 bases at J, leaving 3 bases unmatched. The CDR3 contains 13 residues. CDR3 nucleotides: TGTGCCAGCAGCCCAGGGGGCGGTCAGCCCCAGCATTTT. It encodes CASSPGGGQPQHF.

CDR3 in DNA: TGTGCCACCCAATCAGGGGGCGGATACGAGCAGTACTTC. Amino acids: CATQSGGGYEQYF. The rearrangement links TRBV27 to TRBJ2-7; 8 bases agree with TRBD1. V lost 10 bases, J lost 4 bases, and 9 bases stayed unmatched. Germline CDR1 MNHEY, CDR2 SMNVEV (reference sequence). The CDR3 has 13 residues.

This chain connects TRBV30 to TRBJ1-1; D is undetermined. The ends were cut back, 3 bases at V and 2 bases at J, with 10 bases in the middle. The CDR3 has 13 amino acids. The V gene's germline CDR1 is GTSNPN and CDR2 SVGIG (reference sequence). The CDR3 loop reads CAWSRDFNTEAFF. DNA of the CDR3: TGTGCCTGGAGCCGGGATTTTAACACTGAAGCTTTCTTT.

The chain couples TRBV7-9 to TRBJ1-5; D remains unclear. Deletions cut 1 base from V and 2 bases from J, with 9 bases between. Germline CDR1 and CDR2: SEHNR and FQNEAQ (reference sequence). This CDR3 is built from 15 residues. In DNA form, the CDR3 reads TGTGCCAGCAGCTTAGGAGGATGGGGCAATCAGCCCCAGCATTTT. It encodes CASSLGGWGNQPQHF. Filled out from reference TRBV7-9 and TRBJ1-5, the complete variable domain reads DTGVSQNPRHKITKRGQNVTFRCDPISEHNRLYWYRQTLGQGPEFLTYFQNEAQLEKSRLLSDRFSAERPKGSFSTLEIQRTEQGDSAMYLCASSLGGWGNQPQHFGDGTRLSIL.

The rearrangement links TRBV7-2 to TRBJ2-7, with TRBD2 matching 8 bases. Germline CDR1 reads SGHTA; CDR2 reads FQGNSA. The J segment lost 9 bases and the V segment lost 1 base, leaving 14 bases of the junction unmatched. CDR3 length: 16 amino acids. Here the CDR3 DNA reads TGTGCCAGCAGCTTAGGTATAGCGGGGCCCCTCACGGGGCAGTACTTC. This encodes CASSLGIAGPLTGQYF.

The chain is built from TRBV7-2 and TRBJ1-2; possibly TRBD1 for D (5 bases). The length of the CDR3 is 14 residues. V lost 3 bases to trimming and J lost 7 bases, with 15 bases between them. CDR1 and CDR2 (germline): SGHTA, FQGNSA. CDR3 amino acids: CASSLVREPGGYTF. CDR3 bases: TGTGCCAGCAGCTTGGTCAGGGAACCGGGTGGCTACACCTTC.

This clone has just one count. Other DNA sequences in the sample encode the same CDR3. The chain recombines TRBV7-9 with TRBJ2-2; 10 bases agree with TRBD1. Germline V gene sequence: CDR1 SEHNR, CDR2 FQNEAQ (reference sequence). The CDR3 spans 15 residues. Losses at the gene ends were 3 bases for V and 3 bases for J; bases not matched to a gene: 1. The CDR3 DNA follows: TGTGCCAGCAGCTTCGGACAGGGGGACACCGGGGAGCTGTTTTTT. Its protein is CASSFGQGDTGELFF.

The rearrangement joins TRBV7-2 to TRBJ2-7; 8 nucleotides agree with TRBD2. Germline-derived CDR1 and CDR2 are SGHTA and FQGNSA. J gave up 6 bases and V 3 bases, and 7 bases lay outside the gene matches. The CDR3 length is 14 residues. CDR3 sequence: CASSLVGGASEQYF. The CDR3 bases are TGTGCCAGCAGCTTGGTCGGGGGGGCTTCCGAGCAGTACTTC.

V gene TRBV28 combines with J gene TRBJ2-7, with TRBD1 identical over 10 bases. Germline V gene sequence: CDR1 MDHEN, CDR2 SYDVKM. The V segment lost 3 bases and the J segment 5 bases; nucleotides outside the gene matches: 7. There are 15 residues in the CDR3. This chain's CDR3 is CASSFDDRGQDEQYF. CDR3 in DNA: TGTGCCAGCAGTTTCGATGACAGGGGGCAAGACGAGCAGTACTTC. Full variable domain (remainder filled in from reference TRBV28 and TRBJ2-7): DVKVTQSSRYLVKRTGEKVFLECVQDMDHENMFWYRQDPGLGLRLIYFSYDVKMKEKGDIPEGYSVSREKKERFSLILESASTNQTSMYLCASSFDDRGQDEQYFGPGTRLTVT.

The chain uses TRBV7-9 and TRBJ1-4; D is undetermined. V gave up 3 bases and J gave up 6 bases, with 2 bases separating them. Germline V lookup: CDR1 SEHNR, CDR2 FQNEAQ (reference sequence). The CDR3 runs to 11 residues. The CDR3 DNA follows: TGTGCCAGCAGCTTCGATGAAAAACTGTTTTTT. Translated: CASSFDEKLFF. The variable domain in full, with the rest retrieved from reference TRBV7-9 and TRBJ1-4, is DTGVSQNPRHKITKRGQNVTFRCDPISEHNRLYWYRQTLGQGPEFLTYFQNEAQLEKSRLLSDRFSAERPKGSFSTLEIQRTEQGDSAMYLCASSFDEKLFFGSGTQLSVL.

This clone was observed once. This chain uses TRBV7-3 with TRBJ2-5; 7 bases line up with TRBD2. Germline CDR1 is SGHTA and CDR2 is FQGTGA. With 1 base clipped from V and 0 bases from J, the junction kept 5 bases outside the gene matches. The CDR3 consists of 16 residues. The CDR3 loop is CASSLRGGSYQETQYF. In DNA, the CDR3 is TGTGCCAGCAGCTTAAGGGGGGGATCGTACCAAGAGACCCAGTACTTC.

This sequence joins TRBV5-4 and TRBJ1-4; the match to TRBD1 covers 7 bases. With V trimmed by 2 bases and J by 8 bases, 6 bases remained unmatched. Germline V gene data show CDR1 as SGHNT and CDR2 as YYREEE (reference sequence). The CDR3 runs 14 residues. DNA for the CDR3: TGTGCCAGCAGCTTTGACAGGGCCGGGGAAAAACTGTTTTTT. Its protein is CASSFDRAGEKLFF.

The chain joins TRBV9 to TRBJ1-1; D is unresolved. V was pared by 3 bases and J by 6 bases, with 15 bases between. Germline CDR1 SGDLS, CDR2 YYNGEE. There are 14 residues in the CDR3. CDR3 sequence (DNA): TGTGCCAGCAGCGAGACCATAGGAGGAGCTGAAGCTTTCTTT. Protein sequence: CASSETIGGAEAFF.

This clone showed up many times. This chain connects TRBV30 to TRBJ2-1, with D possibly matching TRBD1 (6 bases). V was trimmed by 8 bases and J by 3 bases, leaving 11 bases between them. CDR3 length: 12 amino acids. The germline V gene has CDR1 GTSNPN and CDR2 SVGIG (reference sequence). The CDR3 here is CAGKDSYNEQFF. The CDR3 DNA reads TGTGCCGGAAAGGACAGCTACAATGAGCAGTTCTTC.

V and J are TRBV7-3 and TRBJ1-1, with D possibly matching TRBD1 (6 bases). The germline gives CDR1 SGHTA, CDR2 FQGTGA. The CDR3 spans 17 residues. The V gene lost 4 bases and the J gene lost 1 base, with 19 bases spanning the gap. CDR3 in amino acids: CASSSEPLDRSNTEAFF. CDR3 in DNA: TGTGCCAGCAGCTCCGAACCTTTAGACAGGTCGAACACTGAAGCTTTCTTT.

J is TRBJ1-1 and V is TRBV7-3; 7 positions match TRBD1. The CDR3 covers 14 residues. Per the germline V gene, CDR1 is SGHTA and CDR2 is FQGTGA. With 5 bases clipped from V and 0 bases from J, the junction kept 3 bases outside the gene matches. CDR3 amino acids: CASSRQGLNTEAFF. The CDR3 DNA reads TGTGCCAGCAGCCGACAGGGACTGAACACTGAAGCTTTCTTT.

This clone appeared once. The V and J genes are TRBV9 and TRBJ2-1; possibly TRBD1 for D (6 bases). The CDR3 is 16 amino acids. V was pared by 0 bases and J by 4 bases, with 14 bases between. Germline V gives CDR1 SGDLS, CDR2 YYNGEE. The CDR3 loop reads CASSVAHRTAYNEQFF. Written as DNA, the CDR3 is TGTGCCAGCAGCGTAGCTCACAGGACAGCATACAATGAGCAGTTCTTC.

The rearrangement joins TRBV18 to TRBJ1-2; TRBD1 is a possible D gene (6 bases). Per germline, CDR1 KGHSH and CDR2 LQKENI. The CDR3 is 15 residues long. Trimming cost V 3 bases and J 0 bases, with 11 bases left between them. The CDR3 region is CASSPRQDPNYGYTF. In DNA, the CDR3 is TGTGCCAGCTCACCCCGACAGGACCCTAACTATGGCTACACCTTC.

This CDR3 is CASSYSTGYDTEAFF. Here the CDR3 DNA reads TGTGCCAGCAGTTACTCTACAGGGTACGACACTGAAGCTTTCTTT. The chain has TRBV6-5 and TRBJ1-1; D is perhaps TRBD1 (6 bases). Trimming removed 0 bases at V and 3 bases at J, with 11 bases between. Per germline, CDR1 MNHEY and CDR2 SVGAGI. The length of the CDR3 is 15 residues.

This chain uses TRBV5-4 with TRBJ2-3; D may be TRBD2 (7 bases). Germline assignment: CDR1 SGHNT and CDR2 YYREEE (reference sequence). This CDR3 spans 16 amino acids. Trimming took 0 bases from V and 4 from J, leaving 15 bases between them. In nucleotides, the CDR3 is TGTGCCAGCAGCTTGGAGGTGGGGGGGCCCCCAGATACGCAGTATTTT. Protein product: CASSLEVGGPPDTQYF.